The 4 T cell receptor beta chains below all came from one sample that was sequenced in a study of T cells in Graves' hyperthyroidism and ophthalmopathy (dated by TCRdb to between 2019 and 2020). Receptors were amplified or captured by multiplex PCR. The reads were generated on an Illumina HiSeq 2000. The TCR beta CDR3 regions were amplified from RNA transcripts. The TCR CDR3 was subjected to a first round of RT-PCR using the HTBI primer set and the Qiagen OneStep RT-PCR kit. TCRdb cleaned the public reads at Q25 with fastp, built clones with MiXCR and kept in-frame beta chains. Entries are consolidated by CDR3 protein sequence, retaining the most common genes and DNA. This sample has around 380,000 distinct CDR3 sequences in its table, and around an eighth of those were observed once. The ten largest account for about 20% of the sample. Sequencing was performed on blood. These receptors all stem from a young man with Graves' hyperthyroidism that later progressed to Graves' ophthalmopathy.

At least ten counts were recorded for this clonotype. This CDR3 is CAISEEWEAFF. CDR3 coding DNA: TGTGCCATCAGTGAAGAGTGGGAAGCTTTCTTT. The chain uses TRBV10-3 and TRBJ1-1; D uncertain. V lost 3 bases to trimming and J lost 8 bases, with 7 bases between them. This CDR3 comprises 11 residues. CDR1 is ENHRY and CDR2 is SYGVKD in the germline V gene.

This clonotype was detected many times. The rearrangement links TRBV28 to TRBJ1-2; D gene uncertain. The CDR3 spans 13 residues. From germline, CDR1 is MDHEN and CDR2 SYDVKM. V lost 6 bases and J 2 bases, leaving 10 bases between the germline ends. The CDR3: CASRIDGNYGYTF. The CDR3 nucleotides are TGTGCCAGCAGAATCGACGGAAACTATGGCTACACCTTC.

Details on this clonotype: A much more abundant neighbour one base away suggests this may be a read error. The gene calls are TRBV20-1 and TRBJ2-7, with D unclear. CDR3 length: 13 residues. CDR1 and CDR2 from the germline V gene are DFQATT and SNEGSKA (reference sequence). CDR3 bases: TGCAGTGCTAGAGACGTGGATAGCTACAAGCAGTACTTC. Translating gives CSARDVDSYKQYF.

This clonotype is judged medium-sized. The rearrangement links TRBV28 to TRBJ2-7; 8 nucleotides align to TRBD2. The germline V gene encodes CDR1 MDHEN and CDR2 SYDVKM. CDR3 size: 13 residues. The V segment lost 6 bases and the J segment 5 bases; nucleotides outside the gene matches: 6. CDR3 DNA: TGTGCCAGCAGCCTTGGACTAGCTCACGAGCAGTACTTC. Translating it yields CASSLGLAHEQYF.